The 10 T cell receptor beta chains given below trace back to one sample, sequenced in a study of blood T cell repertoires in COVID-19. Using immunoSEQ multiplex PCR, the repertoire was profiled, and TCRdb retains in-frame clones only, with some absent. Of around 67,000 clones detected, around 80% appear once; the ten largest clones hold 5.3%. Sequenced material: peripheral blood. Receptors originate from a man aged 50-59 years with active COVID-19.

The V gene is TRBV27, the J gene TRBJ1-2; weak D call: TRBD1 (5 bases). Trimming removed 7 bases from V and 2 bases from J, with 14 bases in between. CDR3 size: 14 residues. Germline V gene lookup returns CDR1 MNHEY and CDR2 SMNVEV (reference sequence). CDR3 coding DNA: TGTGCCAGCATGGCCTACCCAGGGAACTATGGCTACACCTTC. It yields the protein CASMAYPGNYGYTF.

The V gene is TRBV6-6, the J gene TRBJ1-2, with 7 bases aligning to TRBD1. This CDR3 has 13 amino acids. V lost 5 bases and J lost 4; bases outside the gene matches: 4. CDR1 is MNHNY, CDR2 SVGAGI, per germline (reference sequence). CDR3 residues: CASSQGQAYGYTF. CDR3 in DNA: TGTGCCAGCAGTCAAGGACAGGCCTATGGCTACACCTTC.

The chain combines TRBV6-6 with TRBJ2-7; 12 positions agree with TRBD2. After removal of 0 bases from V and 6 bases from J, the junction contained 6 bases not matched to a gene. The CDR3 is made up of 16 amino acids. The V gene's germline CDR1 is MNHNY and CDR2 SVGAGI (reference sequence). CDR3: CASSYSSPGLAGEQYF. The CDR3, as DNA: TGTGCCAGCAGTTACTCCAGCCCGGGACTAGCGGGCGAGCAGTACTTC.

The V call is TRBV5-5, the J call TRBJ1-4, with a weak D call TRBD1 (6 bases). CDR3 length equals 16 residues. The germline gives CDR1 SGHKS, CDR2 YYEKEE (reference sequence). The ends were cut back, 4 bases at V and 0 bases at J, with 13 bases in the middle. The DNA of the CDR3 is TGTGCCAGCAGCCTGGGGGGGGGCACAACTAATGAAAAACTGTTTTTT. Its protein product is CASSLGGGTTNEKLFF.

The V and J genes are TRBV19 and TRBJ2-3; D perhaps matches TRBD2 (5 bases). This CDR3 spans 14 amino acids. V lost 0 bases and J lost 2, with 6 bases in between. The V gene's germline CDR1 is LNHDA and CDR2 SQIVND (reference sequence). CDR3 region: CASSIEEATDTQYF. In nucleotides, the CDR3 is TGTGCCAGTAGTATAGAGGAGGCCACAGATACGCAGTATTTT.

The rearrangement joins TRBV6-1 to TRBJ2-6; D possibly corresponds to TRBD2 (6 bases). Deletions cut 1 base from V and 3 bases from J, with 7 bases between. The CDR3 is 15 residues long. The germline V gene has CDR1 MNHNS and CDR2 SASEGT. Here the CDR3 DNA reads TGTGCCAGCAGTGAAGTGCGGGGTGGGGCCAACGTCCTGACTTTC. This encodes CASSEVRGGANVLTF.

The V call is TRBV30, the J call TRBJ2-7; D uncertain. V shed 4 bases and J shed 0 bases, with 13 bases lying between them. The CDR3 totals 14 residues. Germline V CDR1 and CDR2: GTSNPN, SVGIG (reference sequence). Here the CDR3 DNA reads TGTGCCTGGACCCTGAGAGGTTTCTCCTACGAGCAGTACTTC. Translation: CAWTLRGFSYEQYF.

CDR3 nucleotides: TGTGCCAGCCACTCTAAGCAGGCCGCCAATCAGCCCCAGCATTTT. Protein sequence: CASHSKQAANQPQHF. The chain employs TRBV6-5 and TRBJ1-5, with D uncertain. This CDR3 has 15 amino acids. The V gene's germline CDR1 is MNHEY and CDR2 SVGAGI. The germline V and J ends were trimmed by 8 bases and 3 bases, with 17 bases remaining between them.

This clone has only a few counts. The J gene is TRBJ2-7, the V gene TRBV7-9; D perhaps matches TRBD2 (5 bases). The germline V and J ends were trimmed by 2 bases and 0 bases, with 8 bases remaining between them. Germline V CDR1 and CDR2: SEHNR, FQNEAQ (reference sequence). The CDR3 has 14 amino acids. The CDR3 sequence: CASSLTGSSYEQYF. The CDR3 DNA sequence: TGTGCCAGCAGCTTAACGGGAAGCTCCTACGAGCAGTACTTC. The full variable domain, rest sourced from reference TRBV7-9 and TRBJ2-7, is DTGVSQNPRHKITKRGQNVTFRCDPISEHNRLYWYRQTLGQGPEFLTYFQNEAQLEKSRLLSDRFSAERPKGSFSTLEIQRTEQGDSAMYLCASSLTGSSYEQYFGPGTRLTVT.

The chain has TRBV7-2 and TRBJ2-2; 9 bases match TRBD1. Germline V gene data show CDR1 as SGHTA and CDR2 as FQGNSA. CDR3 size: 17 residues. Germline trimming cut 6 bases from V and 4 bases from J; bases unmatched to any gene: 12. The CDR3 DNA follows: TGTGCCAGCAGACACCTCGAACGACAGGGGGTCACCGGGGAGCTGTTTTTT. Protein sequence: CASRHLERQGVTGELFF.